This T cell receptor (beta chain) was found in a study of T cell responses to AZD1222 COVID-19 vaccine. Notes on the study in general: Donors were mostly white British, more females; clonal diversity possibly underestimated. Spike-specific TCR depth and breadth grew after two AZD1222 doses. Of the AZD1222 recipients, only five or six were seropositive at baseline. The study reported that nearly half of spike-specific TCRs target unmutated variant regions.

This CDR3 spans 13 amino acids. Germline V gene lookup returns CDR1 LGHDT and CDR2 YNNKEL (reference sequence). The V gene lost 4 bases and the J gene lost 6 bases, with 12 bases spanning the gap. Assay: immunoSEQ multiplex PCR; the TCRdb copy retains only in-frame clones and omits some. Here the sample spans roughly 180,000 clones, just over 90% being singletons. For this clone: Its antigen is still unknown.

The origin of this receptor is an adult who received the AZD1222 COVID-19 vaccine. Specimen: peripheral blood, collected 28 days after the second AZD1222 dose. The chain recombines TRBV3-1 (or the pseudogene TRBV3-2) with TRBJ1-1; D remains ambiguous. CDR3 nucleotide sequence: TGTGCCAGCAGCCCTATTTTTGCCGCTGAAGCTTTCTTT. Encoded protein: CASSPIFAAEAFF.